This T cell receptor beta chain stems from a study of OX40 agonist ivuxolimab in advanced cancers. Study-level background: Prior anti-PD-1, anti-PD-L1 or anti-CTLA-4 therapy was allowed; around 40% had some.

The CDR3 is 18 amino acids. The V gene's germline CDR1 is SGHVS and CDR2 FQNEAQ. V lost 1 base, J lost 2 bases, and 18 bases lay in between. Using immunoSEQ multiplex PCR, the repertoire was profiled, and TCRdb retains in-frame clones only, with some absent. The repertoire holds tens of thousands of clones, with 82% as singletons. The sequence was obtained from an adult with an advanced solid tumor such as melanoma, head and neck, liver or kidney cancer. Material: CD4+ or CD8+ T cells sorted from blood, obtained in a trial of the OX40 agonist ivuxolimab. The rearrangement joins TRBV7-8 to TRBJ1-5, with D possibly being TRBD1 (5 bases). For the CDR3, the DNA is TGTGCCAGCAGCTTAGGCCCGGATGGCAGGGCCCGCAATCAGCCCCAGCATTTT. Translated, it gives CASSLGPDGRARNQPQHF.